The rows below give T cell receptor beta chains drawn from one sample of a study of blood T cell repertoires in COVID-19. Measured with immunoSEQ multiplex PCR; TCRdb has only the in-frame clones, and not every one. The sample holds 300,000 to 350,000 clones, about 91% seen once. The specimen sequenced was peripheral blood. The receptors were gathered from a woman under 40 with COVID-19, enrolled during active disease. CDR3s include the opening cysteine and the closing phenylalanine or tryptophan. The D gene is left open where the match is weak. Rows give clone size only sometimes, using once, few, many, or a class for an expanded clone.

CDR3: CAWSVLGARSPLHF; DNA: TGTGCCTGGAGTGTACTGGGCGCGCGTTCACCCCTCCACTTT; D: -; V: TRBV30; J: TRBJ1-6; size: -
CDR3: CASSPGDRGLGQPQHF; DNA: TGTGCCAGCAGTCCGGGGGACAGGGGGCTGGGGCAGCCCCAGCATTTT; D: TRBD1; V: TRBV27; J: TRBJ1-5; size: -
CDR3: CASTTSGQGFGYTF; DNA: TGTGCCAGCACCACTTCGGGACAGGGGTTTGGCTACACCTTC; D: TRBD1; V: TRBV3-1/TRBV3-2; J: TRBJ1-2; size: -
CDR3: CASSPFQGSYEQFF; DNA: TGTGCCAGCAGCCCCTTCCAGGGGAGCTATGAGCAGTTCTTC; D: -; V: TRBV5-5; J: TRBJ2-1; size: -
CDR3: CASRRGLNQPQHF; DNA: TGTGCCAGTCGCAGGGGGCTGAATCAGCCCCAGCATTTT; D: TRBD1; V: TRBV2; J: TRBJ1-5; size: -
CDR3: CASSQDRVAGNTIYF; DNA: TGTGCCAGCAGCCAAGACAGGGTGGCTGGAAACACCATATATTTT; D: -; V: TRBV3-1/TRBV3-2; J: TRBJ1-3; size: once
CDR3: CASSLVLRDTEAFF; DNA: TGTGCCAGCAGCTTAGTTCTGAGGGATACTGAAGCTTTCTTT; D: -; V: TRBV7-9; J: TRBJ1-1; size: -
CDR3: CASSVVGGRDGNTIYF; DNA: TGTGCCAGCAGCGTAGTCGGAGGGAGGGATGGAAACACCATATATTTT; D: -; V: TRBV9; J: TRBJ1-3; size: -
CDR3: CASSLRQGYNSPLHF; DNA: TGCGCCAGCAGCTTGAGACAGGGCTATAATTCACCCCTCCACTTT; D: TRBD1; V: TRBV5-1; J: TRBJ1-6; size: once
CDR3: CASSRDSATNEKLFF; DNA: TGTGCCAGCAGCCGCGACAGCGCGACTAATGAAAAACTGTTTTTT; D: -; V: TRBV13; J: TRBJ1-4; size: -
CDR3: CASSIGFSGIYEQYF; DNA: TGTGCCAGTAGTATAGGGTTTAGCGGGATCTACGAGCAGTACTTC; D: TRBD2; V: TRBV19; J: TRBJ2-7; size: -
CDR3: CASKTFGEEAQYF; DNA: TGTGCCAGTAAAACCTTCGGGGAGGAGGCCCAGTACTTC; D: -; V: TRBV4-2; J: TRBJ2-5; size: -
CDR3: CASSESGRTYYEQYF; DNA: TGTGCCAGCAGTGAATCAGGGAGGACCTACTACGAGCAGTACTTC; D: -; V: TRBV2; J: TRBJ2-7; size: -
CDR3: CASSPGTGGDTEAFF; DNA: TGTGCCAGCAGTCCGGGGACAGGGGGAGACACTGAAGCTTTCTTT; D: TRBD1; V: TRBV27; J: TRBJ1-1; size: -
CDR3: CASSPVPGSYEQYF; DNA: TGTGCCAGCTCACCTGTACCCGGCTCCTACGAGCAGTACTTC; D: -; V: TRBV18; J: TRBJ2-7; size: -
CDR3: CASSPPFFFQGRSGNTIYF; DNA: TGCGCCAGCAGTCCGCCCTTCTTCTTCCAGGGAAGGAGTGGAAACACCATATATTTT; D: -; V: TRBV23-1; J: TRBJ1-3; size: -
CDR3: CASSLPGQGNTEAFF; DNA: TGTGCCAGCAGCTTACCGGGACAGGGGAACACTGAAGCTTTCTTT; D: TRBD1; V: TRBV5-6; J: TRBJ1-1; size: -
CDR3: CASSAGQGTDTQYF; DNA: TGTGCCAGCAGCGCAGGACAGGGGACAGATACGCAGTATTTT; D: TRBD1; V: TRBV7-9; J: TRBJ2-3; size: few
CDR3: CASSFQRGTQETQYF; DNA: TGCGCCAGCAGCTTTCAGCGGGGGACCCAAGAGACCCAGTACTTC; D: TRBD2; V: TRBV5-1; J: TRBJ2-5; size: once
CDR3: CASSTPGQIYNEQFF; DNA: TGCGCCAGCAGCACACCGGGACAGATCTACAATGAGCAGTTCTTC; D: TRBD1; V: TRBV4-1; J: TRBJ2-1; size: -
CDR3: CASSLEYTSGGPSSTDTQYF; DNA: TGTGCCAGCAGCCTAGAATATACTAGCGGGGGGCCTTCTAGCACAGATACGCAGTATTTT; D: TRBD2; V: TRBV11-2; J: TRBJ2-3; size: -
CDR3: CAGSVGNQPQHF; DNA: TGTGCCGGTAGCGTCGGCAATCAGCCCCAGCATTTT; D: -; V: TRBV19; J: TRBJ1-5; size: -
CDR3: CASSGQGRGNTEAFF; DNA: TGTGCCAGCAGCGGACAGGGAAGGGGGAACACTGAAGCTTTCTTT; D: TRBD1; V: TRBV2; J: TRBJ1-1; size: -
CDR3: CASSLAWGVTGELFF; DNA: TGTGCCAGCAGCCTCGCTTGGGGGGTCACCGGGGAGCTGTTTTTT; D: -; V: TRBV3-1/TRBV3-2; J: TRBJ2-2; size: -
CDR3: CASSQADRQGGYTF; DNA: TGTGCCAGCAGCCAAGCCGATAGACAGGGGGGCTACACCTTC; D: TRBD1; V: TRBV3-1/TRBV3-2; J: TRBJ1-2; size: -
CDR3: CATSGSLRLNTEAFF; DNA: TGTGCCACCAGTGGCTCCCTGAGATTGAACACTGAAGCTTTCTTT; D: -; V: TRBV24-1; J: TRBJ1-1; size: -
CDR3: CASSQFYRCRKNTEAFF; DNA: TGCGCCAGCAGTCAATTCTATCGGTGCCGAAAGAACACTGAAGCTTTCTTT; D: -; V: TRBV23-1; J: TRBJ1-1; size: -
CDR3: CASSEQTWNSPLHF; DNA: TGTGCCAGCAGTGAGCAGACTTGGAATTCACCCCTCCACTTT; D: -; V: TRBV2; J: TRBJ1-6; size: -
CDR3: CASSQDWTGVDNSPLHF; DNA: TGCGCCAGCAGCCAAGACTGGACAGGGGTTGATAATTCACCCCTCCACTTT; D: TRBD1; V: TRBV4-1; J: TRBJ1-6; size: -
CDR3: CSGGTSSGEQYF; DNA: TGCAGCGGCGGGACTTCTTCTGGCGAGCAGTACTTC; D: -; V: TRBV29-1; J: TRBJ2-7; size: -
CDR3: CASSLGRQNYGYTF; DNA: TGTGCCAGCAGCTTAGGCAGACAGAACTATGGCTACACCTTC; D: -; V: TRBV7-2; J: TRBJ1-2; size: -
CDR3: CASSLQPQQGKNGYTF; DNA: TGCGCCAGCAGCTTACAACCCCAACAGGGAAAGAATGGCTACACCTTC; D: -; V: TRBV5-1; J: TRBJ1-2; size: -
CDR3: CASSRAGARQPQHF; DNA: TGTGCCAGCAGTCGGGCAGGGGCGCGTCAGCCCCAGCATTTT; D: -; V: TRBV27; J: TRBJ1-5; size: -
CDR3: CASSLEGVWNTEAFF; DNA: TGCGCCAGCAGCTTGGAGGGGGTCTGGAACACTGAAGCTTTCTTT; D: -; V: TRBV5-1; J: TRBJ1-1; size: -
CDR3: CASSELGSGETQYF; DNA: TGCGCCAGCAGTGAGCTGGGCTCTGGGGAGACCCAGTACTTC; D: -; V: TRBV10-2; J: TRBJ2-5; size: -
CDR3: CASSAGRFTEYSGNTIYF; DNA: TGTGCCAGCAGCGCCGGGAGGTTTACGGAATACTCTGGAAACACCATATATTTT; D: -; V: TRBV7-9; J: TRBJ1-3; size: -
CDR3: CSASPTRVSETQYF; DNA: TGCAGTGCTAGTCCCACCCGGGTGTCGGAGACCCAGTACTTC; D: -; V: TRBV20-1; J: TRBJ2-5; size: -
CDR3: CASSPGGFYGYTF; DNA: TGTGCCAGCAGTCCAGGGGGATTCTATGGCTACACCTTC; D: TRBD1; V: TRBV12-3/TRBV12-4; J: TRBJ1-2; size: -
CDR3: CASSIRGLGNIQYF; DNA: TGTGCCAGTAGTATTAGGGGATTAGGGAACATTCAGTACTTC; D: -; V: TRBV19; J: TRBJ2-4; size: -
CDR3: CASSLTDRGTDTQYF; DNA: TGCGCCAGCAGCTTGACAGACAGGGGAACAGATACGCAGTATTTT; D: TRBD1; V: TRBV5-1; J: TRBJ2-3; size: -
CDR3: CASSSRGIYEQYF; DNA: TGTGCCAGCAGCTCGAGGGGGATCTACGAGCAGTACTTC; D: -; V: TRBV11-3; J: TRBJ2-7; size: few
CDR3: CASSWRGFGETQYF; DNA: TGCGCCAGCAGCTGGAGGGGTTTCGGGGAGACCCAGTACTTC; D: -; V: TRBV5-1; J: TRBJ2-5; size: once
CDR3: CASSEPTDMNTEAFF; DNA: TGTGCCAGCAGCGAACCCACAGACATGAACACTGAAGCTTTCTTT; D: -; V: TRBV2; J: TRBJ1-1; size: -
CDR3: CASSEAGGSPEMIYGYTF; DNA: TGTGCCAGCAGTGAAGCGGGAGGTTCACCCGAAATGATCTATGGCTACACCTTC; D: -; V: TRBV6-1; J: TRBJ1-2; size: many
CDR3: CASRGGAVETQYF; DNA: TGTGCCAGTAGAGGGGGCGCGGTGGAGACCCAGTACTTC; D: TRBD1; V: TRBV19; J: TRBJ2-5; size: -
CDR3: CASRDSLSSYNSPLHF; DNA: TGTGCCAGCCGGGATTCACTAAGCTCCTATAATTCACCCCTCCACTTT; D: -; V: TRBV7-9; J: TRBJ1-6; size: -
CDR3: CAWAADRVSPLHF; DNA: TGTGCCTGGGCGGCAGACAGGGTTTCACCCCTCCACTTT; D: TRBD1; V: TRBV30; J: TRBJ1-6; size: few
CDR3: CASMPAGRGNQPQHF; DNA: TGTGCCAGTATGCCCGCGGGTCGGGGTAATCAGCCCCAGCATTTT; D: -; V: TRBV19; J: TRBJ1-5; size: -